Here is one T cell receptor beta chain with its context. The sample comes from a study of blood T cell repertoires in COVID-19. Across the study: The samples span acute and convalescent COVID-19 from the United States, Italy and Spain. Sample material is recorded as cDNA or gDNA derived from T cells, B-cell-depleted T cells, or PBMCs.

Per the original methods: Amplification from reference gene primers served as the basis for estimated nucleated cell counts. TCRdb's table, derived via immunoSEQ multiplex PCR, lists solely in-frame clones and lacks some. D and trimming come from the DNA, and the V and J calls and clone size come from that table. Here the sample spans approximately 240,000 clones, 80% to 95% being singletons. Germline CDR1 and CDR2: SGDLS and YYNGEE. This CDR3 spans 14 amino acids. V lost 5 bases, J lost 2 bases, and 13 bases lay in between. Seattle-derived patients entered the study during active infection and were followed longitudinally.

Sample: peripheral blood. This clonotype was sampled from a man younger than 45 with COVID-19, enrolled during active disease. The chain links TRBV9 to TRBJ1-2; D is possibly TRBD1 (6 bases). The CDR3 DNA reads TGTGCCAGCAGTCCAGACAGGAGGAACTATGGCTACACCTTC. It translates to CASSPDRRNYGYTF.